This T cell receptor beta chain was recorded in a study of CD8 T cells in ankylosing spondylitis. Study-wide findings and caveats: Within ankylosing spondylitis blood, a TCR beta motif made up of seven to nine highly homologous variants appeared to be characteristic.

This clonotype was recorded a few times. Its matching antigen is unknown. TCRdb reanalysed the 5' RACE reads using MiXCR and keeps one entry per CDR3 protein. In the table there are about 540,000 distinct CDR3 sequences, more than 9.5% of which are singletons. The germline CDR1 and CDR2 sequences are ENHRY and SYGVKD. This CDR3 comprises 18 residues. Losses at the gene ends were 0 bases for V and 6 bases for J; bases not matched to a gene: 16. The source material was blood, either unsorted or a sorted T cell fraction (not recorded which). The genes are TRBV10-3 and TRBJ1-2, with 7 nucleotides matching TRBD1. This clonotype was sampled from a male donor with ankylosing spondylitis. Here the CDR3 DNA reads TGTGCCATCAGTGAGTCCTTTGTGAAGGGGGCGACGATCGATGGCTACACCTTC. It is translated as CAISESFVKGATIDGYTF.